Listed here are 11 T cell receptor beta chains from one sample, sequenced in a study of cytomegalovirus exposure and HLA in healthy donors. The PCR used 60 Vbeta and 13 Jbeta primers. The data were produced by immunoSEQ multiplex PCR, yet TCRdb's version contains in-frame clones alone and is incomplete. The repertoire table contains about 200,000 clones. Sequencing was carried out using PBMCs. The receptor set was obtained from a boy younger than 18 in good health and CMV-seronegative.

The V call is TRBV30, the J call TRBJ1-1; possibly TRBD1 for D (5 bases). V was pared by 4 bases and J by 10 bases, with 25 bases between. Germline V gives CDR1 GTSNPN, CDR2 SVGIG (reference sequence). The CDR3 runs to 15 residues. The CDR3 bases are TGTGCCTGGAAATACCCCCAGGGCCCACCTTCTGGAGCTTTCTTT. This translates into CAWKYPQGPPSGAFF.

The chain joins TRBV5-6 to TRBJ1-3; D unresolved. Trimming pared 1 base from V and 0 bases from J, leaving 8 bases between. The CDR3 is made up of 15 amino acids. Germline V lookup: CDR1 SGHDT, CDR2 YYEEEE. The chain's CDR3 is CASSLTPSSGNTIYF. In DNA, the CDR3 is TGTGCCAGCAGCTTGACACCTAGCTCTGGAAACACCATATATTTT.

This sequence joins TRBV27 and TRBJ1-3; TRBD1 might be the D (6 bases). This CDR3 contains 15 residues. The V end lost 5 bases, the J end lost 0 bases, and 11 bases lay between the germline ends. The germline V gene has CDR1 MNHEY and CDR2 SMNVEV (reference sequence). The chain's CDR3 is CASSQGHSSGNTIYF. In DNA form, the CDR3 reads TGTGCCAGCAGTCAGGGACACAGCTCTGGAAACACCATATATTTT.

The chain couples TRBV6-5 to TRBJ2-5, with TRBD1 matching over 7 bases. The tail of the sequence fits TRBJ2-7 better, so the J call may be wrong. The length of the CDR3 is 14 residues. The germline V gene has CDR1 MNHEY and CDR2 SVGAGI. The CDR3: CASSFGTASYEQYF. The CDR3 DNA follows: TGTGCCAGCAGTTTCGGGACAGCAAGCTACGAGCAGTACTTC.

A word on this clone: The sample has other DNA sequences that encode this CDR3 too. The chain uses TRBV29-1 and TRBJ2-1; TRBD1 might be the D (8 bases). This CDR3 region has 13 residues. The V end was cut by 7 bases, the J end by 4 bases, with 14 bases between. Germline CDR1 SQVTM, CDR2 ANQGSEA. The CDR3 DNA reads TGCAGCGCGGACAGGGAGGGTTACAATGAGCAGTTCTTC. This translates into CSADREGYNEQFF.

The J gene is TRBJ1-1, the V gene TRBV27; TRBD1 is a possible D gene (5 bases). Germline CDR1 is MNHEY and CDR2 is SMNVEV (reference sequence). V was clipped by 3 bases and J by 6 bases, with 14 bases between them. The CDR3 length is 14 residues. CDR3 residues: CASSFSGAGPEAFF. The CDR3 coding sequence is TGTGCCAGCAGTTTCAGTGGGGCAGGCCCTGAAGCTTTCTTT.

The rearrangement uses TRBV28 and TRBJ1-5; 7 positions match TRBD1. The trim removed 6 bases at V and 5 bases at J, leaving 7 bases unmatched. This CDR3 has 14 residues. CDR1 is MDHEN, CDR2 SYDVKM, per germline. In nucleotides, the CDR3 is TGTGCCAGCAGCTTAGATAGGGGGCATCAGCCCCAGCATTTT. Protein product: CASSLDRGHQPQHF.

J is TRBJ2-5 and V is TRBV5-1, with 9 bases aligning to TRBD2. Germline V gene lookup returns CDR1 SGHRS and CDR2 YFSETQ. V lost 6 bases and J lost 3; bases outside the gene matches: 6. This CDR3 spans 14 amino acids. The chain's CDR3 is CASNLRGGEETQYF. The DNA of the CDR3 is TGCGCCAGCAACCTTCGCGGGGGGGAAGAGACCCAGTACTTC.

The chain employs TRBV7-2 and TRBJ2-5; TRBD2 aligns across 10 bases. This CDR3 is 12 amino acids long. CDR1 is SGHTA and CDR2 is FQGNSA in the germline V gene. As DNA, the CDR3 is TGTGTAAGCGGGGGGGCCGAGGAGACCCAGTACTTC. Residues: CVSGGAEETQYF.

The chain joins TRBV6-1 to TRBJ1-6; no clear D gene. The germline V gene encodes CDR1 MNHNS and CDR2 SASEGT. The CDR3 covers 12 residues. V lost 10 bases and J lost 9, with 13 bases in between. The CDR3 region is CATSPRRSPLHF. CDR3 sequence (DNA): TGTGCCACCTCACCTAGGCGTTCACCCCTCCACTTT.

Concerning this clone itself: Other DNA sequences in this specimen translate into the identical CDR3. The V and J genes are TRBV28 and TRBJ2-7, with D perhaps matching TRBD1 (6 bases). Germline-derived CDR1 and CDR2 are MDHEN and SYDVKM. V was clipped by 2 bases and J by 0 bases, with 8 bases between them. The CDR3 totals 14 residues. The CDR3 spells CASSLTGPSYEQYF. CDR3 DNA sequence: TGTGCCAGCAGTTTAACAGGGCCCTCCTACGAGCAGTACTTC.